One and the same sample provided the 4 T cell receptor beta chains below, sequenced in a study of blood T cell repertoires in COVID-19. Only in-frame clones appear in the TCRdb table, and some are missing; sequencing was by immunoSEQ multiplex PCR. The table lists 250,000 to 300,000 clones, about 85% of them singletons. Material: peripheral blood. The source of these receptors is a woman in her fifties or sixties who had recovered from COVID-19.

V gene TRBV9 combines with J gene TRBJ2-2; 7 bases are a match to TRBD2. Germline values: CDR1 SGDLS, CDR2 YYNGEE. The junction had 6 bases not matched to a gene; V was cut back by 4 bases and J by 0 bases. The CDR3 covers 16 residues. The chain's CDR3 is CASSLLAAANTGELFF. The CDR3 DNA is TGTGCCAGCAGCCTCCTAGCGGCCGCGAACACCGGGGAGCTGTTTTTT.

This clone was found once. The V gene is TRBV7-2, the J gene TRBJ1-5; D gene uncertain. The CDR3 contains 14 residues. Per the germline V gene, CDR1 is SGHTA and CDR2 is FQGNSA. The V end lost 1 base, the J end lost 1 base, and 5 bases lay between the germline ends. The CDR3 here is CASSLVSSNQPQHF. CDR3 in DNA: TGTGCCAGCAGCTTAGTGAGCAGCAATCAGCCCCAGCATTTT.

J is TRBJ2-1 and V is TRBV20-1; the match to TRBD1 covers 7 bases. Germline V lookup: CDR1 DFQATT, CDR2 SNEGSKA (reference sequence). The CDR3 is 11 amino acids. The CDR3 nucleotides are TGCAGCGGAAACAGGGGAAATGAGCAGTTCTTC. Protein sequence: CSGNRGNEQFF.

A single count supports this clone. V gene TRBV6-5 combines with J gene TRBJ2-2, with 9 bases lining up with TRBD1. CDR3 length: 15 residues. In germline, CDR1 is MNHEY, CDR2 SVGAGI. J lost 5 bases, V lost 8 bases, and 9 bases had no gene match. The CDR3 here is CASRFNRGRTGELFF. For the CDR3, the DNA is TGTGCCAGCCGTTTCAACAGGGGGCGAACCGGGGAGCTGTTTTTT.